This T cell receptor beta chain was identified in a study of blood T cells in healthy people across ages. Findings of the study overall: Compared with aged donors, long-lived donors showed fewer expanded clones, suggesting selection. Unknown CMV status may confound age-related changes in expanded clones.

Primers used in a second PCR of roughly 7 to 11 cycles were a sample-barcoded 5' primer and a J-beta primer mix. TCRdb reprocessed the 5' RACE reads via MiXCR and lists one record per CDR3 protein. Of approximately 770,000 distinct CDR3 sequences in the sample, roughly 60% were seen once. Regarding this clonotype: The antigen is unknown.

The source is a man under 40 in good health. The sequenced material came from blood.

This chain's CDR3 is CASRIGLAGGFEQFF. CDR3 in DNA: TGTGCCAGCAGAATCGGACTAGCGGGAGGGTTTGAGCAGTTCTTC. The rearrangement joins TRBV6-2 or TRBV6-3 to TRBJ2-1; 15 positions agree with TRBD2. CDR3 length: 15 residues. The germline V gene has CDR1 MNHEY and CDR2 SVGEGT. The junction had 6 bases not matched to a gene; V was cut back by 6 bases and J by 9 bases.